The rows below give T cell receptor beta chains drawn from one sample of a study of read filtering for tumor transcriptome and immune sequencing. One entry per CDR3 protein results from TCRdb running MiXCR on the reads. This sample has over 25,000 distinct CDR3 sequences, with over 13% found just once. Sequences were obtained from a population of CD138-negative cells sorted from bone marrow. The source is a donor at least 40 years old with multiple myeloma. Both conserved end residues are trimmed from each CDR3. Only some rows state a clone size, as once, few, many or a class for expanded clones.

clone size	V gene	J gene	CDR3 protein
many	TRBV2	TRBJ1-1	ASSGSGGTEAF
few	TRBV20-1	TRBJ2-3	SASPGRDTQY
many	TRBV20-1	TRBJ2-7	SAGTGSSYEQY
.	TRBV6-2/TRBV6-3	TRBJ1-1	ASSYSGGAEAF
many	TRBV5-4	TRBJ2-1	ASSPIGLAEPKGYNEQF
.	TRBV29-1	TRBJ2-3	SVQMHRTSGTDTQY
many	TRBV15	TRBJ1-5	ATSRVRGQGAGSNQPQH
many	TRBV5-1	TRBJ2-1	ASSSSVSAYNEQF
many	TRBV19	TRBJ1-5	ASSIWGGHSNQPQH
many	TRBV4-2	TRBJ2-2	ASSLIQIGVNTGELF
many	TRBV23-1	TRBJ2-7	ASSQWTSPAEQY
.	TRBV4-1	TRBJ2-7	ASSQTSGAFYEQY
.	TRBV29-1	TRBJ2-3	SVAVGGAATDTQY
many	TRBV6-5	TRBJ2-5	ASSEMQGGGTQY
many	TRBV20-1	TRBJ2-3	SARGSARQGWAGDTQY
many	TRBV2	TRBJ2-5	ASQGLAEIETQY
few	TRBV2	TRBJ2-3	AGSVAVGTDTQY
many	TRBV5-1	TRBJ1-1	ASSQGALMNTEAF
many	TRBV6-5	TRBJ2-3	ASMKSPAFVQY
many	TRBV3-1	TRBJ2-2	ASSQEGYTGELF
many	TRBV4-1	TRBJ1-5	ASSTSGGRNQPQH
large	TRBV2	TRBJ1-2	ASKQGGYT
.	TRBV5-1	TRBJ2-2	ASSSGQGISGELF
many	TRBV6-2/TRBV6-3	TRBJ1-4	ASSSAGTGDEKLF